These T cell receptor beta chains were read from a single sample in a study of blood T cell repertoires in COVID-19. Data came from immunoSEQ multiplex PCR; TCRdb stores just in-frame clones and leaves some out. The top ten hold approximately 16% of the sample, which has approximately 220,000 clones, nearly 90% seen once. Sequencing was done on a sample of PBMCs or T cells enriched from blood (not recorded which). The receptors were sampled from a man under 40 who had been exposed to COVID-19. Both conserved end residues are part of each CDR3. D genes are given only for firm matches. Some rows have no size entry. The others give once, few or many, or a class for an expanded clone.

J gene	clone size	V gene	D gene	CDR3 protein	CDR3 DNA
TRBJ1-2	.	TRBV18	TRBD1	CASSPYRGSYGYTF	TGTGCCAGCTCACCCTACAGGGGTTCCTATGGCTACACCTTC
TRBJ1-5	.	TRBV5-6	.	CASSGGAGNQPQHF	TGTGCCAGCAGCGGGGGGGCGGGCAATCAGCCCCAGCATTTT
TRBJ2-3	.	TRBV7-3	TRBD2	CASSQTSGGAETQYF	TGTGCCAGCAGTCAGACTAGCGGGGGGGCCGAAACGCAGTATTTT
TRBJ1-3	.	TRBV10-1	.	CASTDNSGNTIYF	TGCGCCAGCACCGACAACTCTGGAAACACCATATATTTT
TRBJ2-1	.	TRBV18	.	CASSPQGLNEQFF	TGTGCCAGCTCACCACAAGGACTCAATGAGCAGTTCTTC
TRBJ2-7	.	TRBV7-6	.	CASAPLGEAYEQYF	TGTGCCAGCGCACCCTTAGGGGAGGCCTACGAGCAGTACTTC
TRBJ2-4	once	TRBV29-1	.	CSVEAGNGDFQYF	TGCAGCGTTGAGGCCGGGAACGGAGATTTTCAGTACTTC
TRBJ2-3	.	TRBV30	TRBD2	CALTGTSGTDTQYF	TGTGCCTTGACCGGGACTAGCGGCACAGATACGCAGTATTTT
TRBJ1-2	.	TRBV27	TRBD1	CASADRALSHYGYTF	TGTGCCAGCGCGGACAGGGCTCTGTCCCACTATGGCTACACCTTC
TRBJ2-7	.	TRBV28	.	CASSLQGLDHEQYF	TGTGCCAGCAGTTTGCAGGGACTTGACCACGAGCAGTACTTC
TRBJ1-5	.	TRBV7-6	TRBD1	CASSLGAGTGNQPQHF	TGTGCCAGCAGCCTAGGCGCCGGGACAGGTAATCAGCCCCAGCATTTT
TRBJ2-7	.	TRBV6-4	TRBD1	CASSRTGTGSSNEQYF	TGTGCCAGCAGTCGGACCGGGACAGGTTCGTCGAACGAGCAGTACTTC
TRBJ2-1	once	TRBV7-2	TRBD2	CASSLLGGGLGHEQFF	TGTGCCAGCAGCTTGCTCGGCGGGGGATTGGGGCATGAGCAGTTCTTC
TRBJ2-7	.	TRBV5-1	TRBD1	CASSPDRVRYEQYF	TGCGCCAGCAGCCCGGACAGGGTACGCTACGAGCAGTACTTC
TRBJ2-3	.	TRBV7-6	.	CASSSRDSDTQYF	TGTGCCAGCAGCTCCCGGGACTCAGATACGCAGTATTTT
TRBJ2-3	.	TRBV10-3	.	CATEGGVGTDTQYF	TGTGCCACGGAAGGGGGAGTCGGTACAGATACGCAGTATTTT
TRBJ1-2	once	TRBV12-3/TRBV12-4	.	CASNEGSYGYTF	TGTGCCTCCAACGAGGGCAGCTATGGCTACACCTTC
TRBJ1-6	.	TRBV6-5	.	CASDPGGNSPLHF	TGTGCCAGCGACCCGGGGGGTAATTCACCCCTCCACTTT
TRBJ2-3	.	TRBV6-1	TRBD1	CASSEIDRGTDTQYF	TGTGCCAGCAGTGAAATAGACAGGGGGACAGATACGCAGTATTTT
TRBJ2-5	.	TRBV29-1	.	CSVTGTFAETQYF	TGCAGCGTAACCGGGACTTTTGCGGAGACCCAGTACTTC
TRBJ1-1	.	TRBV3-1/TRBV3-2	.	CASSPPFGGMGAFF	TGTGCCAGCAGCCCCCCGTTTGGAGGGATGGGAGCTTTCTTT
TRBJ1-2	.	TRBV19	TRBD1	CASSTGQINYGYTF	TGTGCCAGTAGTACGGGACAGATTAACTATGGCTACACCTTC
TRBJ1-6	.	TRBV13	.	CASGWGSSPLHF	TGTGCCAGCGGTTGGGGCAGTTCACCCCTCCACTTT
TRBJ1-2	.	TRBV9	.	CASSYRGGLYGYTF	TGTGCCAGCAGCTACCGGGGGGGACTCTATGGCTACACCTTC
TRBJ2-7	.	TRBV6-2/TRBV6-3	TRBD1	CASSDPGQGGTAPYEQYF	TGTGCCAGCAGTGATCCGGGACAGGGGGGGACGGCTCCCTACGAGCAGTACTTC
TRBJ2-3	.	TRBV10-3	.	CAAGRGGDTDTQYF	TGTGCCGCTGGGAGGGGGGGGGATACAGATACGCAGTATTTT
TRBJ1-5	.	TRBV30	TRBD1	CAWSKGQALVQPQHF	TGTGCCTGGAGTAAAGGACAGGCCCTCGTTCAGCCCCAGCATTTT
TRBJ1-1	once	TRBV3-1/TRBV3-2	TRBD1	CASSLRTGYEGGEAFF	TGTGCCAGCAGCCTTCGGACAGGCTACGAGGGAGGTGAAGCTTTCTTT
TRBJ2-5	.	TRBV5-6	.	CASSLMSSGAVHETQYF	TGTGCCAGCAGCTTGATGTCGTCAGGGGCGGTCCATGAGACCCAGTACTTC
TRBJ1-5	.	TRBV5-1	.	CASSLGGISQPQHF	TGCGCCAGCAGCTTGGGAGGGATCTCTCAGCCCCAGCATTTT
TRBJ2-7	.	TRBV5-1	.	CASSLIPSPSSYEQYF	TGCGCCAGCAGTCTGATTCCATCCCCGAGCTCCTACGAGCAGTACTTC
TRBJ2-5	.	TRBV15	.	CATSRVSAMVGETQYF	TGTGCCACCAGCAGAGTATCAGCGATGGTAGGAGAGACCCAGTACTTC
TRBJ1-2	.	TRBV30	.	CAWTSSASYTF	TGTGCCTGGACTAGTTCCGCCAGCTACACCTTC
TRBJ2-7	.	TRBV7-2	.	CASSQPQGRSYEQYF	TGTGCCAGCAGCCAGCCACAGGGGAGGAGTTACGAGCAGTACTTC
TRBJ1-5	.	TRBV5-6	.	CASSLGTANQPQHF	TGTGCCAGCAGCTTGGGGACAGCAAATCAGCCCCAGCATTTT
TRBJ2-1	.	TRBV2	TRBD1	CASMVRTGDYNEQFF	TGTGCCAGCATGGTAAGGACAGGGGACTACAATGAGCAGTTCTTC
TRBJ2-7	.	TRBV7-9	.	CASSSNEPYEQYF	TGTGCCAGCAGCTCCAATGAGCCCTACGAGCAGTACTTC
TRBJ1-2	few	TRBV29-1	.	CSSRNFPEDGYTF	TGCAGCTCGCGGAACTTCCCAGAGGATGGCTACACCTTC
TRBJ2-5	.	TRBV2	.	CASSEAPLGMLGKSGTQYF	TGTGCCAGCAGTGAAGCCCCACTAGGAATGTTGGGCAAGAGCGGTACCCAGTACTTC
TRBJ1-5	.	TRBV15	.	CATSRDLWLGGNQPQHF	TGTGCCACCAGCAGAGATCTATGGTTAGGGGGCAATCAGCCCCAGCATTTT
TRBJ1-6	few	TRBV30	.	CASCEDSNSPLHF	TGTGCCTCATGTGAGGACAGTAATTCACCCCTCCACTTT
TRBJ2-5	.	TRBV5-4	TRBD2	CASKLGYRSGGNQETQYF	TGTGCCAGCAAGTTGGGGTATCGGAGCGGGGGAAACCAAGAGACCCAGTACTTC
TRBJ1-2	few	TRBV12-3/TRBV12-4	.	CASSLAGVGYTF	TGTGCCAGCAGTTTAGCAGGGGTCGGCTACACCTTC
TRBJ2-5	.	TRBV11-1	TRBD1	CASSPGTGLETQYF	TGTGCCAGCAGCCCCGGGACAGGGTTAGAGACCCAGTACTTC
TRBJ2-5	.	TRBV6-5	TRBD2	CASSILTSGGGTQYF	TGTGCCAGCAGTATACTGACTAGCGGGGGGGGGACCCAGTACTTC
TRBJ2-7	few	TRBV4-3	.	CASSQGASSYEQYF	TGCGCCAGCAGCCAGGGTGCTAGTTCTTACGAGCAGTACTTC
TRBJ1-2	.	TRBV7-8	.	CASSANSRSSNYGYTF	TGTGCCAGCAGCGCCAACTCCAGGTCTTCTAACTATGGCTACACCTTC